This T cell receptor (beta chain) was obtained from a study of shared clonotypes between healthy human individuals. Study information: CD4 naive and memory got three plates each, CD8 naive two, CD8 memory one.

Source study methods: ImmunoSEQ gave junction-only sequences without quality scores, so filtering differed. The data were produced by immunoSEQ multiplex PCR, yet TCRdb's version contains in-frame clones alone and is incomplete. V and J calls and clone size are copied from that table; D and trimming were computed from the DNA. The data contain about 1,900,000 clones, about 95% of them singletons. In the naive CD8 group, cells lacked CD45RO and were positively selected for CCR7, so terminally differentiated effector memory CD45RA+ cells were left out. The CDR3 length is 14 residues. Germline-derived CDR1 and CDR2 are SNHLY and FYNNEI. With 3 bases removed from V and 3 bases from J, the gap between germline ends came to 9 bases.

The rearrangement links TRBV2 to TRBJ1-5; the D is unclear. The receptor comes from a man aged 18 to 29 in good health. Sequenced material: naive CD8+ T cells sorted from blood. CDR3 residues: CASSDIVSNQPQHF. CDR3 sequence (DNA): TGTGCCAGCAGTGATATAGTCTCCAATCAGCCCCAGCATTTT.